One sample yielded the 2 T cell receptor beta chains listed below, sequenced in a study of blood T cells in healthy people across ages (dated by TCRdb to 2014 to 2015). The library was built by means of 5' RACE. The sequencing machine was an Illumina HiSeq 2500. A second PCR of about 7 to 12 cycles was run with a J-beta primer mix and a sample-barcoded 5' primer. TCRdb handled the public reads itself, with Q25 trimming in fastp and clone calling in MiXCR, and kept productive beta chains. Rows with a matching CDR3 protein are joined into one entry that keeps the most common DNA and genes. The table for this sample lists 1.5 million to 2 million distinct CDR3 sequences; around half of them were counted only once. The ten biggest clones cover over 2% of the sample. What was sequenced was blood. Source of these receptors: a woman aged 40-49 years in good health.

In its sample, this clonotype was seen a few times. This chain connects TRBV20-1 to TRBJ2-3; D gene unclear. The CDR3 runs 16 residues. Per the germline V gene, CDR1 is DFQATT and CDR2 is SNEGSKA (reference sequence). V shed 1 base and J shed 4 bases, with 18 bases lying between them. The CDR3 region has the DNA TGCAGTGCTAGAGGGTCGGACCTACCACGACCAGATACGCAGTATTTT. Encoded protein: CSARGSDLPRPDTQYF.

This clonotype has ten or more counts. V usage is TRBV29-1 and J usage is TRBJ2-3; unclear D gene. V gave up 6 bases and J gave up 0 bases, with 4 bases separating them. Per germline, CDR1 SQVTM and CDR2 ANQGSEA. This CDR3 has 11 residues. CDR3: CSVLSTDTQYF. CDR3 in DNA: TGCAGCGTCCTAAGCACAGATACGCAGTATTTT.